The entry below gives a single T cell receptor beta chain sequence along with its context. The J segment lost 8 bases and the V segment lost 10 bases, leaving 12 bases of the junction unmatched. Germline V CDR1 and CDR2: SGHVS, FQNEAQ. This CDR3 has 14 residues. Using immunoSEQ multiplex PCR, the repertoire was profiled, and TCRdb retains in-frame clones only, with some absent. The profile shows approximately 20,000 clones, about 88% of them singletons. The sample belongs to a study of OX40 agonist ivuxolimab in advanced cancers. On the study more broadly: Across the patients, intravenous ivuxolimab was delivered every 2 weeks at 0.01 to 10 mg/kg. Three partial responders included one hepatocellular carcinoma patient and two cutaneous melanoma patients.

This receptor was taken from an adult with an advanced solid tumor such as melanoma, head and neck, liver or kidney cancer. The sequencing here drew on CD4+ or CD8+ T cells sorted from blood, taken in a trial of the OX40 agonist ivuxolimab. The chain employs TRBV7-8 and TRBJ2-1, with 9 bases aligning to TRBD2. The CDR3 protein is CAIKGLATLDEQFF. CDR3 nucleotides: TGTGCCATCAAAGGACTAGCGACTTTGGATGAGCAGTTCTTC. Variable domain in full (rest from reference TRBV7-8 and TRBJ2-1): GAGVSQSPRYKVAKRGQDVALRCDPISGHVSLFWYQQALGQGPEFLTYFQNEAQLDKSGLPSDRFFAERPEGSVSTLKIQRTQQEDSAVYLCAIKGLATLDEQFFGPGTRLTVL.